This TCR beta chain was captured by sequencing in a study of ipilimumab plus nivolumab after autologous stem cell transplantation. Study-level background: Patients received a median of roughly five ipilimumab and 8 or 9 nivolumab doses. Myeloma patients were high-risk transplant-naive or relapsed within 3 years of first autologous transplant.

Starting 14 to 28 days after autologous transplant, ipilimumab 1 mg/kg was given. Patients got 3 mg/kg IV nivolumab weeks 1, 4, 7, 10, then biweekly through week 26. Trimming took 8 bases from V and 8 from J, leaving 16 bases between them. This CDR3 comprises 13 residues. Germline lookup yields CDR1 MDHEN and CDR2 SYDVKM. The data were produced by immunoSEQ multiplex PCR, yet TCRdb's version contains in-frame clones alone and is incomplete. The repertoire holds 40,000 to 45,000 clones, with approximately 92% as singletons. The clonotype was recovered from a male donor with multiple myeloma. The chain recombines TRBV28 with TRBJ2-1, with D perhaps matching TRBD2 (6 bases). The sample in question was PBMCs, obtained in a trial of ipilimumab plus nivolumab as post-transplant consolidation. The CDR3 DNA reads as TGTGCCAGCTACGAACCGGGACTCTATGAGCAGTTCTTC. Residues: CASYEPGLYEQFF.